This TCR beta chain was documented in a study of cytomegalovirus exposure and HLA in healthy donors. The PCR employed 60 Vbeta primers together with 13 Jbeta primers. The protocol was immunoSEQ multiplex PCR, while the TCRdb copy is restricted to in-frame clones and leaves out a portion. The data show about 140,000 clones, around 68% seen once. The sequence was obtained from a young man in good health and CMV-seropositive. Sequenced material: PBMCs.

The CDR3 loop is CASSEGTSGRAADTQYF. The CDR3, as DNA: TGTGCCAGCAGCGAAGGGACTAGCGGGAGGGCCGCAGATACGCAGTATTTT. The chain employs TRBV13 and TRBJ2-3; 16 positions match TRBD2. The CDR3 covers 17 residues. The junction had 6 bases not matched to a gene; V was cut back by 5 bases and J by 4 bases. Germline-derived CDR1 and CDR2 are PRHDT and FYEKMQ (reference sequence).